This TCR beta chain derives from a study of blood T cells in healthy people across ages. Study outcomes and limitations: In these data, TCR beta diversity tracked strongly with naive T cell percentage. The study could not conclusively compare naive and antigen-experienced cells, given its unsorted PBMCs.

About this clonotype: Its antigen is not known.

Germline-derived CDR1 and CDR2 are MNHEY and SMNVEV (reference sequence). CDR3 length: 15 residues. The trim removed 5 bases at V and 5 bases at J, leaving 8 bases unmatched. Alongside a J-beta primer mix, a sample-barcoded 5' primer served in a second PCR lasting roughly 7 to 11 cycles. MiXCR was run by TCRdb on the 5' RACE reads, yielding one entry per CDR3 protein. The sample contains 2 million or so distinct CDR3 sequences, 40% to 55% of which appear only once. Sequenced: blood. The V call is TRBV27, the J call TRBJ2-1, with TRBD1 matching 8 bases. This receptor was taken from a woman in her thirties or forties in good health. CDR3 bases: TGTGCCAGCAGTGTGTACGGGACAGGTAACAATGAGCAGTTCTTC. Protein sequence: CASSVYGTGNNEQFF.